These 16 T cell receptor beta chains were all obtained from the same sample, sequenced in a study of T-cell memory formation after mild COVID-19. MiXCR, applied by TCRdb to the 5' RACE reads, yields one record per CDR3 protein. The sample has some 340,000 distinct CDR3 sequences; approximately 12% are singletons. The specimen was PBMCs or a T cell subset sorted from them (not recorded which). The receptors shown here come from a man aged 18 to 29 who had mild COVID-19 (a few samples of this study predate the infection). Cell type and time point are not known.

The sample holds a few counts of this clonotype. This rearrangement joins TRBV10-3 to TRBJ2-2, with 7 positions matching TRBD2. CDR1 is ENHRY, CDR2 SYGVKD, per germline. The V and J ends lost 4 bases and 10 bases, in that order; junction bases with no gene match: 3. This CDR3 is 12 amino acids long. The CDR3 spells CAISGRLAELFF. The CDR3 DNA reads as TGTGCCATCAGTGGTAGACTAGCGGAGCTGTTTTTT.

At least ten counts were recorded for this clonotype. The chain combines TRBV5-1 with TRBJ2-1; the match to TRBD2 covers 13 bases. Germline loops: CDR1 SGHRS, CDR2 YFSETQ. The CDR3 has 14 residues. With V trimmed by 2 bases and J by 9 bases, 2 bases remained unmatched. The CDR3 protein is CASSLLAGGFEQFF. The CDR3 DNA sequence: TGCGCCAGCAGCTTACTAGCGGGGGGGTTTGAGCAGTTCTTC.

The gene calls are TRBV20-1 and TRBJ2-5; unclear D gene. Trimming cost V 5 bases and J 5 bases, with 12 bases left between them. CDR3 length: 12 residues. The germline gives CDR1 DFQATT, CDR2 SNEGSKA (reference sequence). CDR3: CSASRGTETQYF. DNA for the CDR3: TGCAGTGCTTCACGAGGAACGGAGACCCAGTACTTC.

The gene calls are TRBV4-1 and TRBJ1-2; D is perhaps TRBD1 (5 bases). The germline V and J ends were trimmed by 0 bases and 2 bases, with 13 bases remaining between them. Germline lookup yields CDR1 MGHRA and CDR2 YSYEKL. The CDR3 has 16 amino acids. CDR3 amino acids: CASSQDRTLENYGYTF. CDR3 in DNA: TGCGCCAGCAGCCAAGACCGGACATTGGAGAACTATGGCTACACCTTC.

CDR3 protein: CASSWGLNTGELFF. The CDR3 DNA sequence: TGCGCCAGCAGCTGGGGACTGAACACCGGGGAGCTGTTTTTT. The rearrangement links TRBV5-1 to TRBJ2-2; perhaps TRBD2 as D (6 bases). This CDR3 comprises 14 residues. The V and J ends lost 3 bases and 1 base respectively, with 7 bases between them. Germline V gene lookup returns CDR1 SGHRS and CDR2 YFSETQ.

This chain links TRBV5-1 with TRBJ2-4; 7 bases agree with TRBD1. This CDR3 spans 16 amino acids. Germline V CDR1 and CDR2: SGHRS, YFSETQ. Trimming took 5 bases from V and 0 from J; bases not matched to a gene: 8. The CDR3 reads CASRGTVGVAKNIQYF. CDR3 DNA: TGCGCCAGCAGGGGGACAGTCGGGGTAGCCAAAAACATTCAGTACTTC.

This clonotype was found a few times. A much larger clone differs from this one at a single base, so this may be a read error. The CDR3 sequence is CASSFQSTDTQYF. Written as DNA, the CDR3 is TGTGCCAGCAGTTTCCAGAGCACAGATACGCAGTATTTT. This rearrangement joins TRBV6-5 to TRBJ2-3; D is unclear. The CDR3 loop spans 13 amino acids. V was trimmed by 4 bases and J by 0 bases, leaving 5 bases between them. The germline CDR1 and CDR2 sequences are MNHEY and SVGAGI.

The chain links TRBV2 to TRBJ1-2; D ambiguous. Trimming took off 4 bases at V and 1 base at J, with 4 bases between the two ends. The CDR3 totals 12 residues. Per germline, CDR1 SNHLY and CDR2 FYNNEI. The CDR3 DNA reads TGTGCCAGCAGTGCGTATAACTATGGCTACACCTTC. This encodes CASSAYNYGYTF.

CDR3 in DNA: TGCGCCAGCAGTCGTGTACCCCGGGAAGAGACCCAGTACTTC. It specifies CASSRVPREETQYF. The gene calls are TRBV10-2 and TRBJ2-5; D is undetermined. V was clipped by 5 bases and J by 3 bases, with 13 bases between them. The CDR3 consists of 14 residues. Germline CDR1 WSHSY, CDR2 SAAADI.

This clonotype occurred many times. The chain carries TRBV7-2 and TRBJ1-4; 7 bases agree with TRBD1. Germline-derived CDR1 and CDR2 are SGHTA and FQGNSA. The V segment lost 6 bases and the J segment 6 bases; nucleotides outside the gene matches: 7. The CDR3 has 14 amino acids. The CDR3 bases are TGTGCCAGCAGGCAGACAGGGATGGATGAAAAACTGTTTTTT. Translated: CASRQTGMDEKLFF.

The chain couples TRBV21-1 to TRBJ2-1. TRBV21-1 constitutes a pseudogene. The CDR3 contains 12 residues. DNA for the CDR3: TGTGCCAGCAGCCCCCGTCTTAATGAGCAGTTCTTC. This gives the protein CASSPRLNEQFF.

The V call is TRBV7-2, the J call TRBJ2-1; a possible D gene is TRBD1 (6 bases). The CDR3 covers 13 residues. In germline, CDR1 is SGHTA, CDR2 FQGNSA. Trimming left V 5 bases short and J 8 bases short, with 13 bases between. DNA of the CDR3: TGTGCCAGCAGCGTCAGGGGTGACGATGAGCAGTTCTTC. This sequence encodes CASSVRGDDEQFF.

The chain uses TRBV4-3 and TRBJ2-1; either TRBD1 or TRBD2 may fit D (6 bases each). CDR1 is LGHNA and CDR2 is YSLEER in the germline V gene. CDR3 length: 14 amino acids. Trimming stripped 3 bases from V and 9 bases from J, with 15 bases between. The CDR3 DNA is TGCGCCAGCAGCCAGGCCGTGAAGGGGGGTGAGCAGTTCTTC. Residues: CASSQAVKGGEQFF.

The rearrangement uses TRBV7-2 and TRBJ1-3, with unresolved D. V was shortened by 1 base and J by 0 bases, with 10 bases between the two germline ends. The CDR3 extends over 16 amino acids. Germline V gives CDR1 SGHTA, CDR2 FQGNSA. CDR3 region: CASSLDTLSSGNTIYF. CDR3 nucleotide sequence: TGTGCCAGCAGCTTAGATACGTTAAGCTCTGGAAACACCATATATTTT.

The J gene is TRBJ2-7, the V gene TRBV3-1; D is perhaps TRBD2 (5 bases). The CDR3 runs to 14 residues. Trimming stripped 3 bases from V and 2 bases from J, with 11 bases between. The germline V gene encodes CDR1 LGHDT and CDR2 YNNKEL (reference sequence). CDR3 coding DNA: TGTGCCAGCAGCCACTTGGCGCGGGCCTACGAGCAGTACTTC. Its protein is CASSHLARAYEQYF.

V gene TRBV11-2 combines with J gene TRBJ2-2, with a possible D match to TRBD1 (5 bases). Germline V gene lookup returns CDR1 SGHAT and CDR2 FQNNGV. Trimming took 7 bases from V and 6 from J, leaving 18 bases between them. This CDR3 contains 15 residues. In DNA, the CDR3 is TGTGCCAGCACCCAAGATGTCCAAGGGGCCGGGGAGCTGTTTTTT. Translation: CASTQDVQGAGELFF.